This T cell receptor (beta chain) comes out of a study of blood T cell repertoires in COVID-19. Assay: immunoSEQ multiplex PCR; the TCRdb copy retains only in-frame clones and omits some. The sample yields 250,000 to 350,000 clones, roughly 87% seen once. Trimming removed 4 bases at V and 6 bases at J, with 22 bases between. Germline lookup yields CDR1 SGHTA and CDR2 FQGNSA. The CDR3 is 17 amino acids. This TCR came from a woman under 30 who had recovered from COVID-19. The material sequenced was PBMCs or T cells enriched from blood (not recorded which). V is TRBV7-2 and J is TRBJ2-1; D possibly corresponds to TRBD2 (6 bases). The CDR3 coding sequence is TGTGCCAGCAGCTCAAAATCGACTAGTGGGGCTTTCAATGAGCAGTTCTTC. This translates into CASSSKSTSGAFNEQFF.